One and the same sample provided the 30 T cell receptor beta chains below, sequenced in a study of T cell repertoires in cytomegalovirus infection. Each CDR3 protein gets one entry after TCRdb re-called the reads with MiXCR. The sample holds fewer than 200,000 distinct CDR3 sequences, over 13% seen once. The sample consisted of PBMCs. The receptors were sampled from a human donor in good health (CMV status not recorded). Some clones in this sample may be carry-over from other donors' samples.

This clonotype was seen a few times. V is TRBV28 and J is TRBJ2-7; the D gene is possibly TRBD2 (6 bases). Germline V lookup: CDR1 MDHEN, CDR2 SYDVKM. The CDR3 runs to 13 residues. The ends were cut back, 3 bases at V and 4 bases at J, with 10 bases in the middle. The CDR3 spells CASSFGGIYEQYF. The CDR3 DNA follows: TGTGCCAGCAGTTTTGGAGGGATTTACGAGCAGTACTTC.

This clonotype was observed many times. V and J are TRBV7-2 and TRBJ2-7; D gene unclear. The V and J ends lost 3 bases and 5 bases respectively, with 11 bases between them. The CDR3 runs 13 residues. Looked up from germline, CDR1 is SGHTA and CDR2 is FQGNSA. The CDR3 DNA reads as TGTGCCAGCAGCTTTTTGAGTGTCCACGAGCAGTACTTC. Protein product: CASSFLSVHEQYF.

The sample holds a few counts of this clonotype. V and J are TRBV20-1 and TRBJ2-1; 9 bases line up with TRBD1. The V gene end was trimmed by 3 bases and the J gene end by 14 bases; junction bases not matched to a gene: 8. This CDR3 contains 12 residues. Germline V lookup: CDR1 DFQATT, CDR2 SNEGSKA (reference sequence). The DNA for the CDR3 is TGCAGTGCTAGGGGACCTTGGGACAGGGAGTTCTTC. Translating gives CSARGPWDREFF.

In this sample, this clonotype turned up a few times. This chain joins TRBV19 and TRBJ2-3; the match to TRBD2 covers 8 bases. Trimming took 7 bases from V and 2 from J; bases not matched to a gene: 8. Germline V gene sequence: CDR1 LNHDA, CDR2 SQIVND (reference sequence). The CDR3 length is 15 residues. CDR3 DNA: TGTGCCAGTAAAGTGCGGGGGGCCCCCACAGATACGCAGTATTTT. It translates to CASKVRGAPTDTQYF.

This clonotype was observed many times. J is TRBJ2-1 and V is TRBV7-3; TRBD1 or TRBD2 may be the D gene (5 bases each). This CDR3 is 14 amino acids long. CDR1 is SGHTA and CDR2 is FQGTGA in the germline V gene. V was cut by 3 bases and J by 10 bases, with 16 bases left in between. The CDR3 bases are TGTGCCAGCAGCTTTGGGACGCCGTCGGGGGAGCAGTTCTTC. Translating it yields CASSFGTPSGEQFF.

This clonotype has only a few counts. This rearrangement joins TRBV5-6 to TRBJ2-7, with a weak D call TRBD1 (6 bases). Germline CDR1 and CDR2: SGHDT and YYEEEE. Between the trimmed V and J ends, which lost 2 bases and 1 base, there was a span of 13 bases. The length of the CDR3 is 15 residues. The CDR3 DNA is TGTGCCAGCAGCTTTCAAGGGGGTCTTTCCTACGAGCAGTACTTC. Encoded protein: CASSFQGGLSYEQYF.

The sample holds many counts of this clonotype. V usage is TRBV7-2 and J usage is TRBJ2-4; no reliable D call. CDR1 is SGHTA, CDR2 FQGNSA, per germline. V lost 1 base and J 9 bases, leaving 7 bases between the germline ends. The length of the CDR3 is 12 residues. The CDR3 nucleotides are TGTGCCAGCAGCTTAGTGGAAGGCATTCAGTACTTC. It codes for CASSLVEGIQYF.

This clonotype was seen at least ten times. The V and J genes are TRBV10-2 and TRBJ2-5; D could derive from TRBD1 or TRBD2 (6 bases each). Trimming pared 7 bases from V and 2 bases from J, leaving 17 bases between. The length of the CDR3 is 15 residues. Per germline, CDR1 WSHSY and CDR2 SAAADI. CDR3: CASTQGGIWQETQYF. CDR3 nucleotides: TGCGCCAGCACACAAGGGGGGATATGGCAAGAGACCCAGTACTTC.

Only a few counts were recorded for this clonotype. The V gene is TRBV20-1, the J gene TRBJ2-5; no definite D call. The CDR3 loop spans 12 amino acids. The V gene lost 5 bases and the J gene lost 2 bases, with 9 bases spanning the gap. CDR1 DFQATT and CDR2 SNEGSKA come from the germline V gene (reference sequence). The CDR3 reads CSAPVGQETQYF. CDR3 bases: TGCAGTGCTCCGGTGGGGCAAGAGACCCAGTACTTC.

The chain joins TRBV25-1 to TRBJ1-4, with a possible D match to TRBD1 (5 bases). This CDR3 has 15 amino acids. Germline V gene data show CDR1 as MGHDK and CDR2 as SYGVNS. V lost 1 base, J lost 3 bases, and 9 bases lay in between. The CDR3 loop reads CASSEWRGSNEKLFF. As DNA, the CDR3 is TGTGCCAGCAGTGAATGGAGGGGATCTAATGAAAAACTGTTTTTT.

In regard to this clonotype: A much larger clonotype is one base distant, so this may be a read error. This rearrangement joins TRBV7-9 to TRBJ2-7, with D hard to call. Germline CDR1 SEHNR, CDR2 FQNEAQ (reference sequence). V was shortened by 3 bases and J by 0 bases, with 6 bases between the two germline ends. The length of the CDR3 is 13 residues. The CDR3 region has the DNA TGTGCCAGCAGCTTCAGTAGCTCCTACGAGCAGTACTTC. This gives the protein CASSFSSSYEQYF.

The chain links TRBV29-1 to TRBJ2-3; D possibly corresponds to TRBD2 (5 bases). Trimming shortened V by 4 bases and J by 5 bases, and 13 bases separated the two germline ends. The germline V gene has CDR1 SQVTM and CDR2 ANQGSEA. CDR3 length equals 13 residues. The CDR3 DNA follows: TGCAGCGTTGCCCGGGGAATGGTAGATACGCAGTATTTT. As protein: CSVARGMVDTQYF.

This clonotype has ten or more counts. The chain employs TRBV25-1 and TRBJ1-1; no reliable D call. Germline V lookup: CDR1 MGHDK, CDR2 SYGVNS. The CDR3 is 16 residues long. V was trimmed by 2 bases and J by 1 base, leaving 14 bases between them. The CDR3 reads CASSELFSPQNTEAFF. The CDR3 region has the DNA TGTGCCAGCAGTGAACTGTTTTCCCCACAGAACACTGAAGCTTTCTTT.

V and J are TRBV18 and TRBJ1-1; 9 nucleotides line up with TRBD1. The CDR3 consists of 17 residues. Per the germline V gene, CDR1 is KGHSH and CDR2 is LQKENI. V gave up 2 bases and J gave up 0 bases; unmatched junction bases: 7. The CDR3 region has the DNA TGTGCCAGCTCACCAGGGGACAGGGATTTCATGAACACTGAAGCTTTCTTT. This translates into CASSPGDRDFMNTEAFF.

This clonotype was recorded at least ten times. This CDR3 reads CASKILHPTYEQYF. The CDR3, as DNA: TGTGCCAGCAAAATCTTACACCCCACCTACGAGCAGTACTTC. The J gene is TRBJ2-7, the V gene TRBV6-2 or TRBV6-3; D remains unclear. Per germline, CDR1 MNHEY and CDR2 SVGEGT. V dropped 7 bases and J dropped 2 bases, with 15 bases sitting between them. The CDR3 is 14 amino acids.

This clonotype came up many times. V gene TRBV6-1 combines with J gene TRBJ2-7, with TRBD2 matching over 15 bases. V lost 11 bases to trimming and J lost 0 bases; unmatched junction nucleotides: 2. Germline CDR1 and CDR2: MNHNS and SASEGT. This CDR3 has 14 residues. CDR3 region: CAGLAGGPSYEQYF. The CDR3 DNA reads TGTGCCGGACTAGCGGGAGGGCCCTCCTACGAGCAGTACTTC.

The chain links TRBV20-1 to TRBJ2-7, with D possibly called TRBD1 or TRBD2 (5 bases each). The germline V gene encodes CDR1 DFQATT and CDR2 SNEGSKA (reference sequence). The CDR3 is made up of 13 amino acids. Trimming removed 6 bases from V and 5 bases from J, with 17 bases in between. This CDR3 reads CSANWGSPDEQYF. The CDR3 DNA reads as TGCAGTGCCAACTGGGGGTCCCCGGACGAGCAGTACTTC.

J is TRBJ1-1 and V is TRBV28; the D gene is possibly TRBD1 (5 bases). The CDR3 sequence is 17 residues long. Germline V gene data show CDR1 as MDHEN and CDR2 as SYDVKM. V dropped 2 bases and J dropped 0 bases, with 16 bases sitting between them. In DNA, the CDR3 is TGTGCCAGCAGTTTACCCCGGGACCGCTTCATGAACACTGAAGCTTTCTTT. Protein sequence: CASSLPRDRFMNTEAFF.

This clonotype was counted a few times. The rearrangement uses TRBV6-1 and TRBJ1-1, with TRBD1 as a possible D gene (6 bases). V was shortened by 6 bases and J by 3 bases, with 8 bases between the two germline ends. Germline CDR1 MNHNS, CDR2 SASEGT. The CDR3 loop spans 12 amino acids. In DNA form, the CDR3 reads TGTGCCAGCAGCCAGGGGTACACTGAAGCTTTCTTT. Translation: CASSQGYTEAFF.

On this clonotype: This could be a read error, since a much larger clone is one nucleotide away. The chain has TRBV11-3 and TRBJ2-3, with 8 positions matching TRBD2. The CDR3 is 14 residues long. CDR1 is SGHNT and CDR2 is YENEEA in the germline V gene. The CDR3 sequence is CTSSPTSASDTQYF. CDR3 nucleotides: TGTACCAGCAGCCCGACTAGCGCCTCAGATACGCAGTATTTT.

This clonotype was seen many times. V gene TRBV7-3 combines with J gene TRBJ2-1; D remains ambiguous. The CDR3 has 13 amino acids. Germline CDR1 and CDR2: SGHTA and FQGTGA. With 5 bases removed from V and 6 bases from J, the gap between germline ends came to 11 bases. DNA for the CDR3: TGTGCCAGCAGCACCTCCCCTTCCAATGAGCAGTTCTTC. This translates into CASSTSPSNEQFF.

This chain links TRBV29-1 with TRBJ2-1; D possibly corresponds to TRBD2 (6 bases). The ends were cut back, 7 bases at V and 8 bases at J, with 15 bases in the middle. Germline V CDR1 and CDR2: SQVTM, ANQGSEA. This CDR3 is 12 amino acids long. The CDR3 nucleotides read TGCAGCGCCCTAGGACTAATCGATGAGCAGTTCTTC. This translates into CSALGLIDEQFF.

The table lists this clonotype with many counts. The V gene is TRBV12-3 or TRBV12-4, the J gene TRBJ2-5; D gene unclear. This CDR3 comprises 13 residues. V lost 2 bases, J lost 1 base, and 5 bases lay in between. The DNA of the CDR3 is TGTGCCAGCAGTTTATCGGGCCAAGAGACCCAGTACTTC. This encodes CASSLSGQETQYF.

The CDR3 region has the DNA TGTGCCGGTGGTGAACACGGAGAGACCCAGTACTTC. Its protein is CAGGEHGETQYF. This chain connects TRBV6-1 to TRBJ2-5; D not certain. The CDR3 sequence is 12 residues long. Trimming stripped 11 bases from V and 4 bases from J, with 14 bases between. Germline V lookup: CDR1 MNHNS, CDR2 SASEGT.

This chain's CDR3 is CASRLGQGPQETQYF. For the CDR3, the DNA is TGTGCCAGCAGATTGGGACAGGGACCTCAAGAGACCCAGTACTTC. This chain joins TRBV27 and TRBJ2-5; 9 bases are a match to TRBD1. Germline V gene sequence: CDR1 MNHEY, CDR2 SMNVEV (reference sequence). This CDR3 has 15 amino acids. V was pared by 6 bases and J by 2 bases, with 7 bases of the junction left unmatched.

This clonotype showed up just a few times. The V and J genes are TRBV18 and TRBJ2-7; 9 nucleotides align to TRBD1. Looked up from germline, CDR1 is KGHSH and CDR2 is LQKENI. J lost 4 bases, V lost 2 bases, and 6 bases had no gene match. CDR3 size: 15 residues. The DNA of the CDR3 is TGTGCCAGCTCACCAGGACAGGGGTATTCGTACGAGCAGTACTTC. It is translated as CASSPGQGYSYEQYF.

This clonotype appeared many times. The chain uses TRBV5-1 and TRBJ2-5; D is uncertain. Trimming removed 2 bases at V and 0 bases at J, with 2 bases between. Germline V gene lookup returns CDR1 SGHRS and CDR2 YFSETQ. There are 12 residues in the CDR3. The CDR3 nucleotides read TGCGCCAGCAGCTTTAACCAAGAGACCCAGTACTTC. Amino acids: CASSFNQETQYF.

The J gene is TRBJ2-7, the V gene TRBV5-4, with TRBD2 as a possible D gene (6 bases). CDR1 is SGHNT, CDR2 YYREEE, per germline (reference sequence). The CDR3 is 15 amino acids. Trimming pared 3 bases from V and 7 bases from J, leaving 20 bases between. CDR3 bases: TGTGCCAGCAGCTCTGGGGAGACTAGTCCCGAGGAGCAGTACTTC. Protein sequence: CASSSGETSPEEQYF.

The V call is TRBV20-1, the J call TRBJ2-2; the D is unclear. CDR1 and CDR2 (germline): DFQATT, SNEGSKA (reference sequence). This CDR3 has 13 amino acids. Trimming pared 0 bases from V and 6 bases from J, leaving 8 bases between. The chain's CDR3 is CSAREKSPGELFF. CDR3 in DNA: TGCAGTGCTAGAGAAAAGTCCCCCGGGGAGCTGTTTTTT.

This clonotype has ten or more counts. The V and J genes are TRBV7-3 and TRBJ1-2, with D unclear. Trimming removed 5 bases from V and 7 bases from J, with 14 bases in between. From germline, CDR1 is SGHTA and CDR2 FQGTGA. The length of the CDR3 is 13 residues. The CDR3 DNA is TGTGCCAGCAGCAACCCTCCCCGGAGTGGCTACACCTTC. Residues: CASSNPPRSGYTF.